These 21 T cell receptor beta chains share one sample of origin, sequenced in a study of T cell responses to AZD1222 COVID-19 vaccine. The table came from immunoSEQ multiplex PCR; TCRdb's copy has only in-frame clones and leaves some out. The sample holds about 180,000 clones; 80% to 95% are singletons and the top ten take roughly 2%. The material was peripheral blood, obtained 28 days after the second AZD1222 dose. Source of these receptors: an adult who received the AZD1222 COVID-19 vaccine.

The chain joins TRBV7-2 to TRBJ2-1; D might be TRBD2 (6 bases). This CDR3 comprises 15 residues. Trimming removed 5 bases from V and 9 bases from J, with 20 bases in between. Germline lookup yields CDR1 SGHTA and CDR2 FQGNSA. CDR3 nucleotide sequence: TGTGCCAGCAGCCAGCGAGGTCCGTCCGGGGGTGAGCAGTTCTTC. The encoded protein is CASSQRGPSGGEQFF. The full variable domain, completed using reference TRBV7-2 and TRBJ2-1, is GAGVSQSPSNKVTEKGKDVELRCDPISGHTALYWYRQSLGQGLEFLIYFQGNSAPDKSGLPSDRFSAERTGGSVSTLTIQRTQQEDSAVYLCASSQRGPSGGEQFFGPGTRLTVL.

Only one count was recorded for this clone. The chain carries TRBV27 and TRBJ1-1; 7 bases line up with TRBD1. CDR3 size: 14 residues. Germline trimming cut 6 bases from V and 6 bases from J; bases unmatched to any gene: 10. Looked up from germline, CDR1 is MNHEY and CDR2 is SMNVEV (reference sequence). The CDR3: CASSGQDEFAEAFF. CDR3 sequence (DNA): TGTGCCAGCAGCGGACAGGACGAGTTTGCTGAAGCTTTCTTT.

Written as DNA, the CDR3 is TGTGCCAGCAGCCGAGCGGGATACAATGAGCAGTTCTTC. Translated: CASSRAGYNEQFF. The chain has TRBV11-3 and TRBJ2-1; 7 bases fit TRBD2. The CDR3 is made up of 13 amino acids. Germline CDR1 reads SGHNT; CDR2 reads YENEEA. Trimming took 5 bases from V and 4 from J; bases not matched to a gene: 2.

This chain uses TRBV20-1 with TRBJ2-7; no firm D call. This CDR3 spans 11 amino acids. V dropped 6 bases and J dropped 3 bases, with 9 bases sitting between them. Germline V gives CDR1 DFQATT, CDR2 SNEGSKA (reference sequence). Written as DNA, the CDR3 is TGCAGTGCGAGGTTTGGCTACGAGCAGTACTTC. Its translation is CSARFGYEQYF.

V and J are TRBV7-9 and TRBJ1-1, with D perhaps TRBD1 (6 bases). CDR1 is SEHNR, CDR2 FQNEAQ, per germline (reference sequence). The CDR3 has 12 amino acids. With 5 bases removed from V and 8 bases from J, the gap between germline ends came to 12 bases. The CDR3 region is CASSTPTGEAFF. CDR3 bases: TGTGCCAGCAGCACCCCAACAGGGGAAGCTTTCTTT.

This rearrangement joins TRBV6-4 to TRBJ2-1; D possibly corresponds to TRBD2 (5 bases). Germline assignment: CDR1 MRHNA and CDR2 SNTAGT. The V end was cut by 0 bases, the J end by 13 bases, with 10 bases between. There are 12 residues in the CDR3. The CDR3 protein is CASSDSGRTQFF. CDR3 DNA: TGTGCCAGCAGTGACTCTGGAAGGACTCAGTTCTTC.

The gene calls are TRBV9 and TRBJ2-1, with TRBD1 identical over 10 bases. The germline gives CDR1 SGDLS, CDR2 YYNGEE. CDR3 length: 15 amino acids. The V segment lost 4 bases and the J segment 8 bases; nucleotides outside the gene matches: 9. The CDR3 protein is CASSTHRDRGYEQFF. CDR3 DNA: TGTGCCAGCAGCACTCACCGGGACAGGGGCTATGAGCAGTTCTTC.

The DNA of the CDR3 is TGCGCCAGCAGCCAAGAACGGGACTTCTGGACAGGGCACGAGACCCAGTACTTC. Protein: CASSQERDFWTGHETQYF. This chain connects TRBV4-1 to TRBJ2-5, with TRBD1 matching over 8 bases. With V trimmed by 0 bases and J by 5 bases, 14 bases remained unmatched. In germline, CDR1 is MGHRA, CDR2 YSYEKL. CDR3 size: 18 residues.

The rearrangement joins TRBV10-3 to TRBJ2-7, with 8 bases lining up with TRBD1. Germline CDR1 reads ENHRY; CDR2 reads SYGVKD. Unmatched junction bases numbered 8, after V lost 6 bases and J lost 7 bases. CDR3 size: 13 residues. CDR3 coding DNA: TGTGCCATCAGCGTTGGGGACAGGCGGGAGCAGTACTTC. Translation: CAISVGDRREQYF.

This clone appeared a few times. This CDR3 is also generated by other DNA sequences in the sample. This chain joins TRBV18 and TRBJ1-5, with no clear D. The CDR3 spans 13 residues. Trimming took 3 bases from V and 5 from J, leaving 8 bases between them. Germline V gene data show CDR1 as KGHSH and CDR2 as LQKENI. The chain's CDR3 is CASSPSEDQPQHF. The CDR3 DNA reads TGTGCCAGCTCACCCTCCGAGGATCAGCCCCAGCATTTT.

The chain couples TRBV5-1 to TRBJ2-2; D may be TRBD1 (5 bases). Germline CDR1 SGHRS, CDR2 YFSETQ. V was pared by 8 bases and J by 4 bases, with 15 bases between. CDR3 length: 14 residues. The CDR3 reads CASKTASGTGELFF. The CDR3 DNA is TGCGCCAGTAAGACAGCCTCGGGCACCGGGGAGCTGTTTTTT.

This sequence joins TRBV18 and TRBJ2-7; D perhaps matches TRBD1 (6 bases). This CDR3 region has 14 residues. Germline assignment: CDR1 KGHSH and CDR2 LQKENI. The V gene lost 3 bases and the J gene lost 2 bases, with 11 bases spanning the gap. Here the CDR3 DNA reads TGTGCCAGCTCACCTCAGGGGCAAGCCTACGAGCAGTACTTC. This encodes CASSPQGQAYEQYF.

This rearrangement joins TRBV11-3 to TRBJ2-7; D perhaps matches TRBD1 (5 bases). Trimming left V 6 bases short and J 1 base short, with 7 bases between. The germline V gene encodes CDR1 SGHNT and CDR2 YENEEA. This CDR3 is 12 amino acids long. CDR3 amino acids: CASSSGSYEQYF. DNA for the CDR3: TGTGCCAGCAGTTCAGGGTCCTACGAGCAGTACTTC.

This chain links TRBV3-1 (or the pseudogene TRBV3-2) with TRBJ1-4; D might be TRBD1 (6 bases). The V end lost 1 base, the J end lost 8 bases, and 26 bases lay between the germline ends. Germline-derived CDR1 and CDR2 are LGHDT and YNNKEL (reference sequence). This CDR3 has 19 residues. The CDR3 sequence: CASSQVAPGWGGLGEKLFF. For the CDR3, the DNA is TGTGCCAGCAGCCAAGTGGCCCCCGGGTGGGGGGGGCTAGGGGAAAAACTGTTTTTT.

This clone was seen more than once but under ten times. This rearrangement joins TRBV11-2 to TRBJ2-1; 7 bases line up with TRBD1. This CDR3 spans 17 amino acids. Trimming removed 4 bases from V and 0 bases from J; junction bases left unmatched: 9. Germline assignment: CDR1 SGHAT and CDR2 FQNNGV. The CDR3 DNA sequence: TGTGCCAGCAGCTATCGAACAGGGGTTGGCTCCTACAATGAGCAGTTCTTC. Amino acids: CASSYRTGVGSYNEQFF.

The chain has TRBV5-1 and TRBJ1-1; a possible D gene is TRBD1 (6 bases). This CDR3 has 15 residues. Per germline, CDR1 SGHRS and CDR2 YFSETQ. V was shortened by 4 bases and J by 7 bases, with 20 bases between the two germline ends. Here the CDR3 reads CASSGWDTSSFEAFF. The CDR3 DNA is TGCGCCAGCAGCGGCTGGGACACATCCAGTTTTGAAGCTTTCTTT.

V is TRBV6-2 or TRBV6-3 and J is TRBJ1-2; TRBD1 agrees at 7 bases. Germline CDR1 reads MNHEY; CDR2 reads SVGEGT. The CDR3 spans 16 residues. V shed 2 bases, J shed 4 bases, and the junction held 10 bases outside the gene matches. The CDR3: CASSYPDPKGAYGYTF. CDR3 DNA: TGTGCCAGCAGTTACCCAGACCCAAAGGGGGCCTATGGCTACACCTTC.

DNA of the CDR3: TGTGCCAGCAGTTCACAGGGGATGGGCGAGCAGTACTTC. Translating gives CASSSQGMGEQYF. The V gene is TRBV12-3 or TRBV12-4, the J gene TRBJ2-7; 7 bases fit TRBD1. V was pared by 4 bases and J by 6 bases, with 6 bases of the junction left unmatched. The length of the CDR3 is 13 residues.

This clone was recorded once. This rearrangement joins TRBV19 to TRBJ2-7; perhaps TRBD1 as D (6 bases). V was pared by 6 bases and J by 6 bases, with 15 bases between. This CDR3 spans 13 amino acids. The germline CDR1 and CDR2 sequences are LNHDA and SQIVND (reference sequence). CDR3 DNA: TGTGCCAGTAGCCCAGGACAGAGGAGCGAGCAGTACTTC. This encodes CASSPGQRSEQYF.

As DNA, the CDR3 is TGTGCCAGCAGTCCTAAAACCGAACAACTAGCCAAAAACATTCAGTACTTC. It codes for CASSPKTEQLAKNIQYF. The chain has TRBV7-9 and TRBJ2-4; D gene unclear. This CDR3 is built from 17 residues. Per germline, CDR1 SEHNR and CDR2 FQNEAQ (reference sequence). The ends were cut back, 6 bases at V and 0 bases at J, with 18 bases in the middle.

The V call is TRBV19, the J call TRBJ1-5; a possible D gene is TRBD1 (6 bases). The CDR3 loop spans 17 amino acids. The V gene's germline CDR1 is LNHDA and CDR2 SQIVND (reference sequence). V dropped 5 bases and J dropped 3 bases, with 20 bases sitting between them. In nucleotides, the CDR3 is TGTGCCAGTAGTCGTCAACAGGGCGCGGGATACAATCAGCCCCAGCATTTT. Amino acid sequence: CASSRQQGAGYNQPQHF.